This TCR beta chain was identified in a study of identical twins. As regards this clonotype: The target antigen is unknown.

Notes on the study in general: Insertions ran lower in abundant cord blood beta clonotypes, though not in memory repertoires.

Germline CDR1 is SGHTA and CDR2 is FQGNSA. CDR3 length: 14 amino acids. Trimming stripped 6 bases from V and 2 bases from J, with 14 bases between. TCRdb analysed the 5' RACE reads with MiXCR anew, one entry per CDR3 protein. The sample holds around 280,000 distinct CDR3 sequences; less than 9% are singletons and the top ten take roughly 2%. The same data also contributed to another study, on yellow fever vaccine responses in identical twins. From that paper: Reports say the vaccine T cell response in twins looked partly convergent and partly personalized.

The V gene is TRBV7-2, the J gene TRBJ2-7; perhaps TRBD2 as D (5 bases). The receptor was isolated from a woman aged 18 to 35 in good health. The sample consisted of memory (CD45RO+) T cells sorted from blood. This chain's CDR3 is CASSLGLGTYEQYF. Written as DNA, the CDR3 is TGTGCCAGCAGTCTCGGACTCGGAACCTACGAGCAGTACTTC.